Below, one TCR beta chain is given with its context. Its antigen is undetermined. The data were obtained in a study of T cells in localized non-small cell lung cancer. The method was immunoSEQ multiplex PCR; TCRdb's version includes in-frame clones alone and lacks a portion of them. The top ten clones hold around 33% of a sample with tens of thousands of clones, around 82% of them seen once. CDR1 and CDR2 from the germline V gene are SNHLY and FYNNEI. The V end was cut by 3 bases, the J end by 5 bases, with 7 bases between. This CDR3 has 12 amino acids. Study observations and caveats: A single tumor region was sequenced, leaving heterogeneity possible. The study found T cell clonality highest in uninvolved adjacent lung, above tumor. Across samples, adjacent lung featured a median roughly 60 of the top 100 tumor clones.

This receptor was identified in a male donor older than 55 with stage II squamous cell lung carcinoma. The sequencing used peripheral blood, collected before any cancer treatment. The chain joins TRBV2 to TRBJ1-1, with no clear D. The DNA of the CDR3 is TGTGCCAGCAGTGACCTGGGGACTGAAGCTTTCTTT. It is translated as CASSDLGTEAFF.